Presented here are 32 T cell receptor beta chains from one specimen sequenced in a study of blood T cell repertoires in COVID-19. The assay was immunoSEQ multiplex PCR, and TCRdb's table has in-frame clones only and misses some. The sample yields hundreds of thousands of clones, approximately 90% seen once. The sequenced material came from PBMCs or T cells enriched from blood (not recorded which). Source of these receptors: a woman between 45 and 65 years old who had recovered from COVID-19.

This sequence joins TRBV3-1 (or the pseudogene TRBV3-2) and TRBJ2-2; 10 positions agree with TRBD2. V trimming: 1 base; J trimming: 1 base; junction bases outside the gene matches: 6. The CDR3 runs 18 residues. Germline CDR1 and CDR2: LGHDT and YNNKEL (reference sequence). DNA of the CDR3: TGTGCCAGCAGCCAAGGTAGCGTAGCGGGAGGGAACACCGGGGAGCTGTTTTTT. Its translation: CASSQGSVAGGNTGELFF.

The genes are TRBV28 and TRBJ1-4; D uncertain. The V end was cut by 9 bases, the J end by 4 bases, with 15 bases between. Germline assignment: CDR1 MDHEN and CDR2 SYDVKM. The CDR3 length is 14 residues. CDR3 residues: CASSPGRSNEKLFF. The DNA for the CDR3 is TGTGCCAGTAGTCCGGGTCGGAGTAATGAAAAACTGTTTTTT.

V usage is TRBV5-4 and J usage is TRBJ1-1, with TRBD1 matching 7 bases. The V gene end was trimmed by 4 bases and the J gene end by 2 bases; junction bases not matched to a gene: 11. Germline V lookup: CDR1 SGHNT, CDR2 YYREEE (reference sequence). This CDR3 spans 16 amino acids. The DNA for the CDR3 is TGTGCCAGCAGCGGACAAGCCGGGACAGCAAACACTGAAGCTTTCTTT. It yields the protein CASSGQAGTANTEAFF.

V and J are TRBV7-2 and TRBJ2-7; D possibly corresponds to TRBD1 (6 bases). Trimming took 5 bases from V and 4 from J, leaving 15 bases between them. Germline lookup yields CDR1 SGHTA and CDR2 FQGNSA. The CDR3 is 14 amino acids. The CDR3 bases are TGTGCCAGCAGCCTGGGGACATCTAATTACGAGCAGTACTTC. It specifies CASSLGTSNYEQYF. The complete variable domain, with remaining parts taken from reference TRBV7-2 and TRBJ2-7, reads GAGVSQSPSNKVTEKGKDVELRCDPISGHTALYWYRQSLGQGLEFLIYFQGNSAPDKSGLPSDRFSAERTGGSVSTLTIQRTQQEDSAVYLCASSLGTSNYEQYFGPGTRLTVT.

The V call is TRBV7-9, the J call TRBJ1-1, with D possibly matching TRBD1 (6 bases). V shed 6 bases and J shed 4 bases, with 15 bases lying between them. In germline, CDR1 is SEHNR, CDR2 FQNEAQ (reference sequence). The length of the CDR3 is 14 residues. CDR3 bases: TGTGCCAGCAGTTCGACAGGCTCGGGCACTGAAGCTTTCTTT. This gives the protein CASSSTGSGTEAFF.

V and J are TRBV11-2 and TRBJ2-1, with 9 bases matching TRBD2. Looked up from germline, CDR1 is SGHAT and CDR2 is FQNNGV. This CDR3 has 16 amino acids. V trimming: 2 bases; J trimming: 9 bases; junction bases outside the gene matches: 11. The CDR3: CASSLLYSGRFLEQFF. CDR3 coding DNA: TGTGCCAGCAGCTTATTGTATAGCGGGAGATTCCTTGAGCAGTTCTTC.

The rearrangement joins TRBV7-9 to TRBJ1-6, with TRBD1 matching over 12 bases. V trimming: 5 bases; J trimming: 9 bases; junction bases outside the gene matches: 8. Germline V gene lookup returns CDR1 SEHNR and CDR2 FQNEAQ (reference sequence). CDR3 length: 16 amino acids. CDR3 region: CASSPAGTGGVSPLHF. The CDR3 DNA reads TGTGCCAGCAGCCCCGCTGGGACAGGGGGCGTTTCACCCCTCCACTTT.

A note on this clone: Mismatch with germline at one junction end may stem from a read error. The CDR3 sequence: CASSPLLAGMNF. Here the CDR3 DNA reads TGTGCCAGCTCACCCTTGTTAGCGGGTATGAATTTT. The chain employs TRBV18 and TRBJ2-3; 7 bases align to TRBD2. CDR3 size: 12 residues. Germline values: CDR1 KGHSH, CDR2 LQKENI.

V and J are TRBV3-1 (or the pseudogene TRBV3-2) and TRBJ2-7, with 9 nucleotides matching TRBD1. This CDR3 comprises 17 residues. The V gene's germline CDR1 is LGHDT and CDR2 YNNKEL (reference sequence). Germline trimming cut 1 base from V and 6 bases from J; bases unmatched to any gene: 13. CDR3 loop: CASSQGGRTGATFEQYF. DNA of the CDR3: TGTGCCAGCAGCCAAGGGGGAAGGACAGGGGCGACCTTCGAGCAGTACTTC.

CDR3 loop: CASSPRDSYEQYF. In DNA form, the CDR3 reads TGTGCCAGCAGCCCCCGGGACAGTTACGAGCAGTACTTC. The chain recombines TRBV9 with TRBJ2-7, with 7 bases that match TRBD1. Germline V CDR1 and CDR2: SGDLS, YYNGEE. CDR3 length: 13 amino acids. With V trimmed by 4 bases and J by 4 bases, 5 bases remained unmatched.

This clone has just one count. The CDR3 here is CASSPTKYEQYF. CDR3 in DNA: TGTGCCAGCTCACCCACTAAGTACGAGCAGTACTTC. The genes are TRBV18 and TRBJ2-7; no clear D gene. With 3 bases removed from V and 4 bases from J, the gap between germline ends came to 7 bases. Germline CDR1 and CDR2: KGHSH and LQKENI. The CDR3 has 12 amino acids.

This chain joins TRBV28 and TRBJ2-7, with 13 bases lining up with TRBD2. Germline V lookup: CDR1 MDHEN, CDR2 SYDVKM. CDR3 length: 15 amino acids. Losses at the gene ends were 6 bases for V and 12 bases for J; bases not matched to a gene: 14. CDR3 DNA: TGTGCCAGCAGCCGGAGGACTAGCGGGAGTCCAAACCGGTACTTC. Translated, it gives CASSRRTSGSPNRYF.

The rearrangement joins TRBV28 to TRBJ2-5; D remains ambiguous. Germline V CDR1 and CDR2: MDHEN, SYDVKM. CDR3 length: 13 residues. V dropped 0 bases and J dropped 4 bases, with 6 bases sitting between them. DNA of the CDR3: TGTGCCAGCAGTTTATGGGCAAGAGAGACCCAGTACTTC. Its protein is CASSLWARETQYF.

The CDR3 loop is CASSPYPRGSPTYEQYF. Here the CDR3 DNA reads TGTGCCAGCAGTCCCTACCCCAGAGGAAGCCCCACCTACGAGCAGTACTTC. The chain joins TRBV27 to TRBJ2-7, with D unclear. The CDR3 consists of 17 residues. The germline gives CDR1 MNHEY, CDR2 SMNVEV (reference sequence). The V gene lost 5 bases and the J gene lost 2 bases, with 22 bases spanning the gap.

V and J are TRBV7-3 and TRBJ1-6, with D perhaps TRBD1 (5 bases). The CDR3 length is 15 residues. The V gene lost 4 bases and the J gene lost 3 bases, with 10 bases spanning the gap. The germline V gene encodes CDR1 SGHTA and CDR2 FQGTGA. CDR3: CASSSDGGYNSPLHF. CDR3 DNA: TGTGCCAGCAGCTCGGACGGGGGCTATAATTCACCCCTCCACTTT.

CDR3: CASSERSITSEQYF. The CDR3 DNA is TGTGCCAGCAGCGAGAGATCAATAACGAGCGAGCAGTACTTC. The genes are TRBV7-2 and TRBJ2-7; D is unresolved. V was pared by 5 bases and J by 6 bases, with 17 bases between. Looked up from germline, CDR1 is SGHTA and CDR2 is FQGNSA. This CDR3 comprises 14 residues.

The rearrangement joins TRBV4-3 to TRBJ1-2; D not certain. The CDR3 is 15 residues long. V was cut by 2 bases and J by 1 base, with 11 bases left in between. The germline V gene has CDR1 LGHNA and CDR2 YSLEER. The CDR3 loop is CASSQRPGDNYGYTF. CDR3 sequence (DNA): TGCGCCAGCAGCCAACGTCCAGGTGATAACTATGGCTACACCTTC.

The rearrangement links TRBV6-5 to TRBJ1-1; D not certain. This CDR3 is built from 15 residues. V was trimmed by 2 bases and J by 3 bases, leaving 13 bases between them. In germline, CDR1 is MNHEY, CDR2 SVGAGI. The CDR3 loop is CASSYMSARDTEAFF. CDR3 DNA: TGTGCCAGCAGTTACATGTCAGCGAGGGACACTGAAGCTTTCTTT.

This clone was observed a single time. The V and J genes are TRBV11-2 and TRBJ2-1; a possible D gene is TRBD2 (5 bases). The germline V gene encodes CDR1 SGHAT and CDR2 FQNNGV. Trimming removed 5 bases at V and 4 bases at J, with 15 bases between. There are 15 residues in the CDR3. This CDR3 is CASSRVEVRYNEQFF. CDR3 coding DNA: TGTGCCAGCAGCCGGGTGGAGGTCAGATACAATGAGCAGTTCTTC.

The genes are TRBV5-5 and TRBJ2-1, with 11 bases fitting TRBD2. The CDR3 has 18 residues. After removal of 3 bases from V and 7 bases from J, the junction contained 15 bases not matched to a gene. Germline V gene sequence: CDR1 SGHKS, CDR2 YYEKEE (reference sequence). The CDR3 spells CASSSRGTSGSTRNEQFF. CDR3 DNA sequence: TGTGCCAGCAGCTCAAGAGGGACTAGCGGTTCTACGCGGAATGAGCAGTTCTTC.

The chain links TRBV4-1 to TRBJ2-2, with TRBD1 matching over 7 bases. Germline-derived CDR1 and CDR2 are MGHRA and YSYEKL. Trimming cost V 0 bases and J 9 bases; bases outside gene matches: 7. The CDR3 has 15 amino acids. The CDR3 DNA sequence: TGCGCCAGCAGCCAAGACTCTTCGACAGGGAGGGAGCTGTTTTTT. Translated: CASSQDSSTGRELFF.

The chain uses TRBV19 and TRBJ1-4, with a possible D match to TRBD1 (6 bases). V lost 5 bases and J 0 bases, leaving 16 bases between the germline ends. The CDR3 contains 17 residues. Germline CDR1 LNHDA, CDR2 SQIVND (reference sequence). The CDR3, as DNA: TGTGCCAGTAGTTTTCCGGGACACCCGGCAACTAATGAAAAACTGTTTTTT. Its protein product is CASSFPGHPATNEKLFF.

This clone has only one observation. The rearrangement uses TRBV28 and TRBJ2-7; 13 nucleotides line up with TRBD2. This CDR3 contains 20 residues. V dropped 8 bases and J dropped 5; count of bases not matched to a gene: 24. Germline CDR1 MDHEN, CDR2 SYDVKM. The CDR3 nucleotides read TGTGCCAGCGAGCAACGCATCGGGACTAGCGGGACCACCCGGGGCCACGAGCAGTACTTC. Protein sequence: CASEQRIGTSGTTRGHEQYF.

The chain combines TRBV28 with TRBJ2-2; D gene ambiguous. The ends were cut back, 5 bases at V and 9 bases at J, with 10 bases in the middle. This CDR3 has 12 residues. The germline V gene encodes CDR1 MDHEN and CDR2 SYDVKM. The DNA of the CDR3 is TGTGCCAGCAGTGTATCCGACAGGGAGCTGTTTTTT. Translating gives CASSVSDRELFF.

The rearrangement joins TRBV5-1 to TRBJ1-1; 11 nucleotides agree with TRBD1. Germline lookup yields CDR1 SGHRS and CDR2 YFSETQ. This CDR3 comprises 16 residues. The J segment lost 10 bases and the V segment lost 2 bases, leaving 13 bases of the junction unmatched. The CDR3 sequence is CASSLSPRDRGKGAFF. The CDR3 DNA reads as TGCGCCAGCAGCTTATCTCCCCGGGACAGGGGGAAGGGAGCTTTCTTT.

The V call is TRBV28, the J call TRBJ2-2, with 7 bases lining up with TRBD1. Germline CDR1 and CDR2: MDHEN and SYDVKM. Trimming cost V 6 bases and J 7 bases; bases outside gene matches: 8. The CDR3 spans 14 residues. The CDR3 reads CASRTTGELGELFF. The CDR3 DNA sequence: TGTGCCAGCAGAACCACAGGGGAGCTCGGGGAGCTGTTTTTT.

The chain is built from TRBV30 and TRBJ2-1, with D perhaps TRBD2 (6 bases). Germline V lookup: CDR1 GTSNPN, CDR2 SVGIG (reference sequence). The V end was cut by 0 bases, the J end by 6 bases, with 18 bases between. The CDR3 has 16 residues. The CDR3 DNA reads TGTGCCTGGAGTGTACAGAGTAGCGGACGGGTCAATGAGCAGTTCTTC. Amino acid sequence: CAWSVQSSGRVNEQFF.

The chain recombines TRBV28 with TRBJ2-7; 7 nucleotides align to TRBD2. Germline V lookup: CDR1 MDHEN, CDR2 SYDVKM. The CDR3 contains 15 residues. The junction had 10 bases not matched to a gene; V was cut back by 5 bases and J by 3 bases. The CDR3 sequence is CASSPPGLYGYEQYF. Written as DNA, the CDR3 is TGTGCCAGCAGTCCGCCGGGACTATATGGCTACGAGCAGTACTTC.

There are a few counts of this clone. This rearrangement joins TRBV28 to TRBJ1-5, with D unclear. CDR3 length equals 13 residues. The V and J ends lost 10 bases and 4 bases respectively, with 14 bases between them. The germline V gene has CDR1 MDHEN and CDR2 SYDVKM. The CDR3: CATLRFGNQPQHF. The CDR3 DNA follows: TGTGCCACCCTAAGGTTCGGGAATCAGCCCCAGCATTTT. Full variable domain (rest looked up from reference TRBV28 and TRBJ1-5): DVKVTQSSRYLVKRTGEKVFLECVQDMDHENMFWYRQDPGLGLRLIYFSYDVKMKEKGDIPEGYSVSREKKERFSLILESASTNQTSMYLCATLRFGNQPQHFGDGTRLSIL.

The chain links TRBV28 to TRBJ1-1, with 8 bases that match TRBD1. The germline V gene encodes CDR1 MDHEN and CDR2 SYDVKM. The CDR3 consists of 16 residues. The ends lost 4 bases at V and 0 bases at J; junction bases unmatched: 7. CDR3 sequence reads: CASSSGQGGMNTEAFF. Written as DNA, the CDR3 is TGTGCCAGCAGTTCCGGACAGGGAGGAATGAACACTGAAGCTTTCTTT.

This chain links TRBV6-5 with TRBJ1-3; tentatively, D is TRBD1 (6 bases). The V gene's germline CDR1 is MNHEY and CDR2 SVGAGI. This CDR3 region has 15 residues. V shed 4 bases and J shed 3 bases, with 13 bases lying between them. The CDR3, as DNA: TGTGCCAGCAGTTTACAGGGATTTTATGGAAACACCATATATTTT. It encodes CASSLQGFYGNTIYF.

The chain couples TRBV27 to TRBJ2-1; D not resolved. The CDR3 has 13 residues. Trimming pared 0 bases from V and 8 bases from J, leaving 8 bases between. Germline lookup yields CDR1 MNHEY and CDR2 SMNVEV (reference sequence). CDR3 coding DNA: TGTGCCAGCAGTTTATCGTCCAGCGATGAGCAGTTCTTC. This encodes CASSLSSSDEQFF.